The sequence of this TCR beta chain was determined in a study of T cells in Graves' hyperthyroidism and ophthalmopathy. TCR beta CDR3 regions were amplified from RNA. With the HTBI primer set, the TCR CDR3 went through a first round of RT-PCR. TCRdb re-analysed the multiplex PCR reads in MiXCR, keeping a single row per CDR3 protein. The repertoire holds fewer than 200,000 distinct CDR3 sequences, over 15% seen once, with roughly 32% in the top ten. Absent ophthalmopathy progression within 18 months defined stable Graves' hyperthyroidism. Many counts were recorded for this clonotype. This sequence originates from a woman aged 50 to 60 with Graves' hyperthyroidism. The material sequenced was blood.

CDR3 loop: CASSRLAGGRFQETQYF. The DNA for the CDR3 is TGTGCCAGCAGTAGACTAGCGGGGGGGCGATTTCAAGAGACCCAGTACTTC. This sequence joins TRBV6-1 and TRBJ2-5; 14 positions match TRBD2. The CDR3 totals 17 residues. Germline V gene data show CDR1 as MNHNS and CDR2 as SASEGT. The V gene end was trimmed by 5 bases and the J gene end by 2 bases; junction bases not matched to a gene: 7.